This entry describes one T cell receptor beta chain. Its cognate antigen is unknown. The data originate from a study of T cell responses to AZD1222 COVID-19 vaccine. Study outcomes and limitations: None of the repertoires were sampled until the peak T cell response had passed.

Data came from immunoSEQ multiplex PCR; TCRdb stores just in-frame clones and leaves some out. The sample holds 120,000 or so clones, about 86% seen once. Material: peripheral blood, obtained 28 days after the second AZD1222 dose. The sequence was collected from an adult who received the AZD1222 COVID-19 vaccine.

The CDR3 DNA sequence: TGCGCCAGCAGCCAAGCTGAGTGGGGGGGCCGGGATACGCAGTATTTT. Protein: CASSQAEWGGRDTQYF. The chain carries TRBV4-3 and TRBJ2-3, with TRBD2 as a possible D gene (7 bases). Trimming took off 1 base at V and 6 bases at J, with 17 bases between the two ends. CDR3 length: 16 amino acids. Germline CDR1 and CDR2: LGHNA and YSLEER.